The source of this TCR beta chain is a study of OX40 agonist ivuxolimab in advanced cancers. Regarding the study as a whole: In general, CD8+ T cells held more expanded clones than CD4+ did, on average.

The V gene lost 0 bases and the J gene lost 4 bases, with 7 bases spanning the gap. CDR1 is SGDLS and CDR2 is YYNGEE in the germline V gene. The CDR3 is 14 residues long. Turning to this clone: What it recognizes is unknown.

The table came from immunoSEQ multiplex PCR; TCRdb's copy has only in-frame clones and leaves some out. The table includes tens of thousands of clones, more than 85% detected once. The starting material was CD4+ or CD8+ T cells sorted from blood, obtained in a trial of the OX40 agonist ivuxolimab. This clonotype was sampled from an adult with an advanced solid tumor such as melanoma, head and neck, liver or kidney cancer. This chain uses TRBV9 with TRBJ2-2; D unresolved. CDR3: CASSVDGRTGELFF. As DNA, the CDR3 is TGTGCCAGCAGCGTAGACGGGCGCACCGGGGAGCTGTTTTTT. Full variable domain (missing parts from reference TRBV9 and TRBJ2-2): DSGVTQTPKHLITATGQRVTLRCSPRSGDLSVYWYQQSLDQGLQFLIQYYNGEERAKGNILERFSAQQFPDLHSELNLSSLELGDSALYFCASSVDGRTGELFFGEGSRLTVL.